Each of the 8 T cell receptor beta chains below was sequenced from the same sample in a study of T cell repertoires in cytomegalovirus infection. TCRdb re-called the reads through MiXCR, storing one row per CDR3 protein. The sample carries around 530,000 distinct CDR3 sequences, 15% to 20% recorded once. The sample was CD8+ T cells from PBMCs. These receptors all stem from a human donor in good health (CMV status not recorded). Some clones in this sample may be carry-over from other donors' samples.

The CDR3 DNA reads as TGCGCCAGCAGCTTGGAGGGGGGGACACCGAACACTGAAGCTTTCTTT. It translates to CASSLEGGTPNTEAFF. The chain couples TRBV5-1 to TRBJ1-1; the D gene is possibly TRBD1 (6 bases). V was pared by 0 bases and J by 1 base, with 13 bases between. In germline, CDR1 is SGHRS, CDR2 YFSETQ. The CDR3 loop spans 16 amino acids.

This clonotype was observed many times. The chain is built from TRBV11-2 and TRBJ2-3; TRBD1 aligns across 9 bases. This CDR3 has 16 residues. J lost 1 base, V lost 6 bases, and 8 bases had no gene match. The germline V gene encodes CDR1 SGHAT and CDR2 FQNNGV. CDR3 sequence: CASRYTRDRGTDTQYF. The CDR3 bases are TGTGCCAGCAGATACACCCGGGACAGGGGCACAGATACGCAGTATTTT.

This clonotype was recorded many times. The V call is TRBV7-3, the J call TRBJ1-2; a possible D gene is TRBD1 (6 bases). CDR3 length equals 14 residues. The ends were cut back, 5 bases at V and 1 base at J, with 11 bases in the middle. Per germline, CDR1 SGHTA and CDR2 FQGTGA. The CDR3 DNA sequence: TGTGCCAGCAGCCCGAGGGGGGTTAACTATGGCTACACCTTC. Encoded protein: CASSPRGVNYGYTF.

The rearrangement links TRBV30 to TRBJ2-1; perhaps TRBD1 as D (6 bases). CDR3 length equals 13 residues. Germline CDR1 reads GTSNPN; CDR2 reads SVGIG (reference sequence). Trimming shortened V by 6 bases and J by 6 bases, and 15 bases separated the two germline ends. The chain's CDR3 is CACGGLGANEQFF. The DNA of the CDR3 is TGTGCCTGCGGTGGTTTGGGGGCCAATGAGCAGTTCTTC.

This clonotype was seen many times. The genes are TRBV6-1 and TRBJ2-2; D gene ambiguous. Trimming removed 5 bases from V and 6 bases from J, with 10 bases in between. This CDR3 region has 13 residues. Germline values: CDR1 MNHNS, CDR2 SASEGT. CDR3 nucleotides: TGTGCCAGCAGTTTGAAGCCCCCCGGGGAGCTGTTTTTT. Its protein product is CASSLKPPGELFF.

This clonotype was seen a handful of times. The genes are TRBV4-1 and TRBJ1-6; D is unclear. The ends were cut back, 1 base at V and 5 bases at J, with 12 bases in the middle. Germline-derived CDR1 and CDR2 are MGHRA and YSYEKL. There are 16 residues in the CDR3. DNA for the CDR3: TGCGCCAGCAGCCAAGGTGCCCTCGTCGATAATTCACCCCTCCACTTT. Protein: CASSQGALVDNSPLHF.

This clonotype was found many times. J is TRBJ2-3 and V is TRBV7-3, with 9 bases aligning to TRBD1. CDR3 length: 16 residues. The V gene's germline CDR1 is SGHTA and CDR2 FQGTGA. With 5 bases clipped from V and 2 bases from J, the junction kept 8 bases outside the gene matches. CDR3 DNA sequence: TGTGCCAGCAGCCCTACAGGGGGCAGATCCACAGATACGCAGTATTTT. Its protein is CASSPTGGRSTDTQYF.

The CDR3 protein is CASSPAVGLVMGNTIYF. The CDR3 DNA is TGTGCCAGCAGTCCCGCCGTAGGGTTGGTCATGGGAAACACCATATATTTT. The genes are TRBV2 and TRBJ1-3; D gene ambiguous. The CDR3 runs 17 residues. Deletions cut 5 bases from V and 4 bases from J, with 21 bases between. CDR1 SNHLY and CDR2 FYNNEI come from the germline V gene.